Below, 3 T cell receptor beta chains from the same sample are listed, as sequenced in a study of blood T cells in healthy people across ages. A second PCR, run for 7 to 11 cycles, used a sample-barcoded 5' primer plus a J-beta primer mix. TCRdb itself ran the 5' RACE reads through MiXCR, one entry per CDR3 protein. This table has over 1,200,000 distinct CDR3 sequences, approximately 59% appearing once. Sequenced input: blood. The source of these receptors is a man younger than 35 in good health.

The rearrangement joins TRBV24-1 to TRBJ2-1; possibly TRBD2 for D (6 bases). CDR1 and CDR2 from the germline V gene are KGHDR and SFDVKD. CDR3 length: 13 residues. The V end lost 7 bases, the J end lost 4 bases, and 10 bases lay between the germline ends. The CDR3 spells CATSDAGYNEQFF. CDR3 sequence (DNA): TGTGCCACCAGCGATGCGGGGTACAATGAGCAGTTCTTC.

This clonotype was counted once. One end of the junction fails to match germline, which may point to a read error. V and J are TRBV24-1 and TRBJ2-3; 10 nucleotides match TRBD2. There are 15 residues in the CDR3. Germline CDR1 reads KGHDR; CDR2 reads SFDVKD. Here the CDR3 reads CTTTSGGASTDTQYF. CDR3 bases: TGTACCACGACCAGCGGGGGGGCAAGCACAGATACGCAGTATTTT.

The rearrangement uses TRBV5-6 and TRBJ2-3, with D hard to call. V gave up 0 bases and J gave up 10 bases, with 9 bases separating them. The CDR3 is made up of 12 amino acids. Germline CDR1 and CDR2: SGHDT and YYEEEE. CDR3 DNA: TGTGCCAGCAGCTTGGTTGCGAGGTCGCAGTATTTT. Protein sequence: CASSLVARSQYF.